This TCR beta chain was captured in a study of cytomegalovirus exposure and HLA in healthy donors. Broader study findings: The majority of CMV-associated TCR beta chains were reported as apparently HLA-restricted in a later analysis. Three chains linked to CMV were shown in vitro to be specific for CMV antigens.

Of note for this clone: Its antigen is as yet unknown.

Primers included in the PCR were 60 Vbeta and 13 Jbeta primers. Data came from immunoSEQ multiplex PCR; TCRdb stores just in-frame clones and leaves some out. In the table there are about 110,000 clones, approximately 86% of which are singletons. This CDR3 is built from 11 residues. From germline, CDR1 is GTSNPN and CDR2 SVGIG (reference sequence). V gave up 1 base and J gave up 10 bases; unmatched junction bases: 3. This TCR was sampled from a man aged 40-55 years in good health and CMV-seronegative. Source material: PBMCs. The V and J genes are TRBV30 and TRBJ1-1; 7 bases are a match to TRBD1. CDR3 DNA: TGTGCCTGGAGTGGGCAGGGGGGAGCTTTCTTT. Translating it yields CAWSGQGGAFF. The whole variable domain, remainder taken from reference TRBV30 and TRBJ1-1, is SQTIHQWPATLVQPVGSPLSLECTVEGTSNPNLYWYRQAAGRGLQLLFYSVGIGQISSEVPQNLSASRPQDRQFILSSKKLLLSDSGFYLCAWSGQGGAFFGQGTRLTVV.